Each of the 14 T cell receptor beta chains below was sequenced from the same sample in a study of CXCR3-negative and CXCR3-positive naive CD8 T cells (dated by TCRdb to the late 2010s). The research as a whole found: Compared with CXCR3-negative naive cells, CXCR3-positive naive cells had TRB CDR3s with higher hydrophobicity (lower Kidera factor 4), lower energy, and higher strength and volume indices.

These receptors' targets are unknown. Sequencing relied on a NextSeq 550. The Human TCR Profiling Kit (MiLaboratory) was used to prepare UMI-labeled 5' RACE TRB cDNA libraries. Through TCRdb reprocessing, the reads give one entry per CDR3 protein sequence; DNA is omitted. The table for this sample lists 6,200 or so distinct CDR3 sequences. The leading ten clones occupy less than 2% of the sample. Sequencing used naive CXCR3+ CD8+ T cells from blood. This sample's cell subset or site label indicates: CD45RO-CCR7+CD27+CD95- naive CD8+ T cells expressing CXCR3 (TNR3+). The receptors were gathered from a human donor in good health. Some clones in this sample may be carry-over from other donors' samples.

The chain's CDR3 is CASSVDEVRNEQFF. The V and J genes are TRBV9 and TRBJ2-1. This CDR3 region has 14 residues. Germline loops: CDR1 SGDLS, CDR2 YYNGEE.

Measured by frequency, this clonotype is medium-sized. This chain links TRBV7-2 with TRBJ2-3. Germline assignment: CDR1 SGHTA and CDR2 FQGNSA. This CDR3 has 13 residues. The CDR3 sequence: CASSLSGSDTQYF.

The chain carries TRBV29-1 and TRBJ1-1. Germline V CDR1 and CDR2: SQVTM, ANQGSEA. The CDR3 extends over 12 amino acids. The CDR3 is CSSWGTHAEAFF.

The chain has TRBV27 and TRBJ2-7; TCRdb proposes TRBD1, but this gene call is untestable without DNA. This CDR3 has 13 amino acids. The germline V gene encodes CDR1 MNHEY and CDR2 SMNVEV (reference sequence). The CDR3 protein is CASSFQDSYEQYF.

This chain links TRBV24-1 with TRBJ1-2; the D call from TCRdb, TRBD1, cannot be confirmed without DNA. The CDR3 totals 12 residues. The germline V gene encodes CDR1 KGHDR and CDR2 SFDVKD. The CDR3 loop is CATRQGAGGYTF.

By frequency, this clonotype is medium-sized. This sequence joins TRBV29-1 and TRBJ2-5; TCRdb picks TRBD1, but there is no DNA to check that call. The germline gives CDR1 SQVTM, CDR2 ANQGSEA. CDR3 length: 15 amino acids. CDR3 region: CSVDGWVDSQETQYF.

The chain joins TRBV13 to TRBJ2-1; TCRdb returns TRBD1, unconfirmable since there is no DNA. The CDR3 extends over 12 amino acids. Germline V CDR1 and CDR2: PRHDT, FYEKMQ (reference sequence). CDR3: CASSGQGSEQFF.

This rearrangement joins TRBV29-1 to TRBJ2-1; TCRdb's assignment of TRBD2 cannot be checked, as there is no DNA. The germline gives CDR1 SQVTM, CDR2 ANQGSEA. CDR3 length: 15 residues. The CDR3 here is CSVELAGTSYNEQFF.

By frequency, this clonotype is medium-sized. The chain carries TRBV6-5 and TRBJ2-1; TCRdb indicates TRBD1, and absent DNA this call remains unverified. CDR1 MNHEY and CDR2 SVGAGI come from the germline V gene. The CDR3 loop spans 15 amino acids. CDR3 sequence: CASSQWTGGWGEQFF.

The chain employs TRBV29-1 and TRBJ2-1. Germline-derived CDR1 and CDR2 are SQVTM and ANQGSEA. This CDR3 comprises 14 residues. This CDR3 reads CSVVLATSYNEQFF.

The chain carries TRBV4-3 and TRBJ2-4. CDR3 length: 14 residues. Germline assignment: CDR1 LGHNA and CDR2 YSLEER. The CDR3 sequence is CASSQALAKNIQYF.

This clonotype registers medium-sized (0.01 to 0.1%) by frequency. The rearrangement joins TRBV4-3 to TRBJ1-2. There are 17 residues in the CDR3. The germline gives CDR1 LGHNA, CDR2 YSLEER. The CDR3 reads CASSLDKMSPTNYGYTF.

The chain carries TRBV7-9 and TRBJ1-2. Germline V CDR1 and CDR2: SEHNR, FQNEAQ (reference sequence). This CDR3 is 12 amino acids long. The CDR3 loop is CASSLLAGGYTF.

Judged by frequency, this clonotype is medium-sized. V usage is TRBV7-9 and J usage is TRBJ2-7; the D call from TCRdb, TRBD2, cannot be confirmed without DNA. This CDR3 region has 13 residues. Germline CDR1 SEHNR, CDR2 FQNEAQ (reference sequence). CDR3 sequence: CASSSGLSYEQYF.